Sequencing of this TCR beta chain was carried out in a study of radiotherapy plus CTLA-4 blockade in lung cancer. Turning to this clone: The antigen remains unidentified.

TCRdb's copy holds only in-frame clones and misses some; the assay was immunoSEQ multiplex PCR. The sample yields about 30,000 clones, around 80% seen once. Study-wide points: After radiotherapy and ipilimumab, tumor-derived clones expanded in peripheral blood.

This clonotype originated in a human donor with non-small cell lung cancer who had stable disease on radiotherapy plus ipilimumab. Sequenced here: peripheral blood, sampled from a patient treated with radiotherapy plus ipilimumab.

The CDR3 sequence is CASSPGARGVETQYF. The CDR3 nucleotides are TGTGCCAGCAGCCCAGGGGCCAGGGGAGTAGAGACCCAGTACTTC. The gene calls are TRBV11-2 and TRBJ2-5, with D possibly being TRBD1 (6 bases). Germline V gives CDR1 SGHAT, CDR2 FQNNGV. The CDR3 extends over 15 amino acids. Trimming removed 5 bases from V and 4 bases from J, with 17 bases in between.